The rows below give T cell receptor beta chains drawn from one sample of a study of T cells in narcolepsy. Assay: immunoSEQ multiplex PCR; the TCRdb copy retains only in-frame clones and omits some. This table has 25,000 to 35,000 clones, roughly 77% appearing once. The sequencing input was CD45RA- memory CD4+ T cells from PBMCs. These receptors all come from a human donor with narcolepsy. Each CDR3 is given with its conserved first and last residue. The D gene is left open where the match is weak. Some rows have no size entry. The others give once, few or many, or a class for an expanded clone.

cdr3_nt: TGTGCCAGCAGCTTGACCAGGCATATCGGGACCCAGTACTTC
cdr3_aa: CASSLTRHIGTQYF
v_call: TRBV5-4
clone_size: .
d_call: .
j_call: TRBJ2-5

cdr3_nt: TGTGCCAGCAGCTTGGACAGGGGCACCTATGGCTACACCTTC
cdr3_aa: CASSLDRGTYGYTF
v_call: TRBV7-8
clone_size: .
d_call: TRBD1
j_call: TRBJ1-2

cdr3_nt: TGTGCCAGCTGTCGCGGGACATATGGAAACACCATATATTTT
cdr3_aa: CASCRGTYGNTIYF
v_call: TRBV28
clone_size: .
d_call: .
j_call: TRBJ1-3

cdr3_nt: TGCGCCAGCAGTCCAGCTTTAGCTTCCCTCGCTAGCGGCCTAGCTCTGGCCTACAATGAGCAGTTCTTC
cdr3_aa: CASSPALASLASGLALAYNEQFF
v_call: TRBV5-1
clone_size: .
d_call: TRBD2
j_call: TRBJ2-1

cdr3_nt: TGCGCCAGCAGCGAATGGGGCTCAGAAAAACTGTTTTTT
cdr3_aa: CASSEWGSEKLFF
v_call: TRBV5-1
clone_size: .
d_call: .
j_call: TRBJ1-4

cdr3_nt: TGTGCCAGCAGTTACTCGCTTAAACAGCCCCAGCATTTT
cdr3_aa: CASSYSLKQPQHF
v_call: TRBV6-5
clone_size: .
d_call: .
j_call: TRBJ1-5

cdr3_nt: TGTGCCAGCAGTAGGGACAGGGAGCAGGGTCAGCCCCAGCATTTT
cdr3_aa: CASSRDREQGQPQHF
v_call: TRBV6-1
clone_size: .
d_call: TRBD1
j_call: TRBJ1-5

cdr3_nt: TGTGCCAGCAGCGCCGGGACAGGGACTGAAGCTTTCTTT
cdr3_aa: CASSAGTGTEAFF
v_call: TRBV9
clone_size: .
d_call: TRBD1
j_call: TRBJ1-1

cdr3_nt: TGCAGCGTTCTTCAGGGGGAAGGCTACGAGCAGTACTTC
cdr3_aa: CSVLQGEGYEQYF
v_call: TRBV29-1
clone_size: .
d_call: TRBD1
j_call: TRBJ2-7

cdr3_nt: TGCGCCAGCAGCCAAGATACCAGCACAGATACGCAGTATTTT
cdr3_aa: CASSQDTSTDTQYF
v_call: TRBV4-1
clone_size: .
d_call: .
j_call: TRBJ2-3

cdr3_nt: TGTGCCAGCAAGCGGGAGAGCGAAGATACGCAGTATTTT
cdr3_aa: CASKRESEDTQYF
v_call: TRBV9
clone_size: .
d_call: TRBD2
j_call: TRBJ2-3

cdr3_nt: TGTGCCAGCAGCTTAGTGGTAGGGGGCGCTAACTATGGCTACACCTTC
cdr3_aa: CASSLVVGGANYGYTF
v_call: TRBV7-2
clone_size: .
d_call: TRBD1
j_call: TRBJ1-2

cdr3_nt: TGTGCCAGCAGCTCGCCGGAGGGAACAGATACGCAGTATTTT
cdr3_aa: CASSSPEGTDTQYF
v_call: TRBV5-4
clone_size: .
d_call: .
j_call: TRBJ2-3

cdr3_nt: TGTGCCAGCAGTGTGGAACAGGGCAGAAGCTACGAGCAGTACTTC
cdr3_aa: CASSVEQGRSYEQYF
v_call: TRBV2
clone_size: .
d_call: .
j_call: TRBJ2-7

cdr3_nt: TGTGCCAGCAGCTATCGGACTAGCGGTCAAGAGACCCAGTACTTC
cdr3_aa: CASSYRTSGQETQYF
v_call: TRBV6-5
clone_size: .
d_call: TRBD2
j_call: TRBJ2-5

cdr3_nt: TGTGCCAGAGAGAGGGCAGCGGTGTGGGAGACCCAGTACTTC
cdr3_aa: CARERAAVWETQYF
v_call: TRBV28
clone_size: .
d_call: .
j_call: TRBJ2-5

cdr3_nt: TGTGCCAGCAGTGACCAGGGCACAGATACGCAGTATTTT
cdr3_aa: CASSDQGTDTQYF
v_call: TRBV6-4
clone_size: .
d_call: .
j_call: TRBJ2-3

cdr3_nt: TGTGCCTACGGACAGGGGGGACTTTCAGATACGCAGTATTTT
cdr3_aa: CAYGQGGLSDTQYF
v_call: TRBV6-5
clone_size: once
d_call: TRBD1
j_call: TRBJ2-3

cdr3_nt: TGTGCCTGGAGTGAGACGAAAGAGCAGTACTTC
cdr3_aa: CAWSETKEQYF
v_call: TRBV30
clone_size: .
d_call: .
j_call: TRBJ2-7

cdr3_nt: TGTGCCAGCAGCCGCGCTAGCACAGATACGCAGTATTTT
cdr3_aa: CASSRASTDTQYF
v_call: TRBV7-2
clone_size: once
d_call: .
j_call: TRBJ2-3

cdr3_nt: TGTGCCAGCAAATCTCAAATCCAGGGCTACGAGCAGTACTTC
cdr3_aa: CASKSQIQGYEQYF
v_call: TRBV2
clone_size: few
d_call: .
j_call: TRBJ2-7

cdr3_nt: TGCGCCAGCAGCCAAGAAGGGCGCGGGAGGGCCGCCTACTACGAGCAGTACTTC
cdr3_aa: CASSQEGRGRAAYYEQYF
v_call: TRBV4-1
clone_size: .
d_call: TRBD2
j_call: TRBJ2-7

cdr3_nt: TGCGCCAGCAGCCACCAGGCTAGCTTCTACGAGCAGTACTTC
cdr3_aa: CASSHQASFYEQYF
v_call: TRBV4-1
clone_size: medium-sized
d_call: .
j_call: TRBJ2-7

cdr3_nt: TGTGCCAGCAGTTCCCACAGGGCCAATCAGCCCCAGCATTTT
cdr3_aa: CASSSHRANQPQHF
v_call: TRBV28
clone_size: .
d_call: .
j_call: TRBJ1-5

cdr3_nt: TGTGCCAGCAGTTCGGGAAGCAAATATGGCTACACCTTC
cdr3_aa: CASSSGSKYGYTF
v_call: TRBV28
clone_size: .
d_call: .
j_call: TRBJ1-2

cdr3_nt: TGTGCCAGCAGCTTAGCAGGGAATTCACCCCTCCACTTT
cdr3_aa: CASSLAGNSPLHF
v_call: TRBV11-2
clone_size: few
d_call: .
j_call: TRBJ1-6

cdr3_nt: TGTGCCAGCAGCCCAATGGGGACAGGCGCAAACACTGAAGCTTTCTTT
cdr3_aa: CASSPMGTGANTEAFF
v_call: TRBV7-9
clone_size: .
d_call: TRBD1
j_call: TRBJ1-1

cdr3_nt: TGCGCCAGCAGCAGCGGGACTAGCGGCTACGAGCAGTACTTC
cdr3_aa: CASSSGTSGYEQYF
v_call: TRBV5-1
clone_size: .
d_call: TRBD2
j_call: TRBJ2-7

cdr3_nt: TGTGCCAGCAGTTGGACAGGGGGCACTGAAGCTTTCTTT
cdr3_aa: CASSWTGGTEAFF
v_call: TRBV6-6
clone_size: .
d_call: TRBD1
j_call: TRBJ1-1

cdr3_nt: TGTGCCAGCAAACACGGAAACTATGGCTACACCTTC
cdr3_aa: CASKHGNYGYTF
v_call: TRBV2
clone_size: once
d_call: .
j_call: TRBJ1-2

cdr3_nt: TGTGCCTGGAGTTGGACAGGGGGCAATCAGCCCCAGCATTTT
cdr3_aa: CAWSWTGGNQPQHF
v_call: TRBV30
clone_size: .
d_call: TRBD1
j_call: TRBJ1-5

cdr3_nt: TGTGCCTGGAGTGATCGAGTGGGCAGGGCGGGGGGTGAAGCTTTCTTT
cdr3_aa: CAWSDRVGRAGGEAFF
v_call: TRBV30
clone_size: once
d_call: .
j_call: TRBJ1-1

cdr3_nt: TGCGCCAGCAGCCAAGAGGCATCTAGCGGCTACAATGAGCAGTTCTTC
cdr3_aa: CASSQEASSGYNEQFF
v_call: TRBV4-3
clone_size: .
d_call: TRBD2
j_call: TRBJ2-1

cdr3_nt: TGTGCCAGCAGCCCCGACAGGATTTGGGGAGGCTACACCTTC
cdr3_aa: CASSPDRIWGGYTF
v_call: TRBV9
clone_size: .
d_call: .
j_call: TRBJ1-2

cdr3_nt: TGTGCCAGCAAAAGCGGGAGTTGGTTC
cdr3_aa: CASKSGSWF
v_call: TRBV2
clone_size: few
d_call: TRBD2
j_call: TRBJ2-7

cdr3_nt: TGTGCCAGTAAAGCGAGGTCCGGATACAATGAGCAGTTCTTC
cdr3_aa: CASKARSGYNEQFF
v_call: TRBV19
clone_size: .
d_call: .
j_call: TRBJ2-1

cdr3_nt: TGTGCCAAGGCGGGGGCGGCCACCGGGGAGCTGTTTTTT
cdr3_aa: CAKAGAATGELFF
v_call: TRBV30
clone_size: .
d_call: .
j_call: TRBJ2-2

cdr3_nt: TGTGCCAGCACGCAGGAGCCCTCCTACGAGCAGTACTTC
cdr3_aa: CASTQEPSYEQYF
v_call: TRBV2
clone_size: few
d_call: .
j_call: TRBJ2-7

cdr3_nt: TGTGCCAGCAGGCTTAGCGGGAGGGAACCAGATACGCAGTATTTT
cdr3_aa: CASRLSGREPDTQYF
v_call: TRBV7-8
clone_size: .
d_call: TRBD2
j_call: TRBJ2-3

cdr3_nt: TGTGCCAGCAGCTCCAGTCATAACTATGGCTACACCTTC
cdr3_aa: CASSSSHNYGYTF
v_call: TRBV5-4
clone_size: .
d_call: .
j_call: TRBJ1-2

cdr3_nt: TGTGCCAGCAGCTTGGGGCAGTCCCTCGCTCAGCCCCAGCATTTT
cdr3_aa: CASSLGQSLAQPQHF
v_call: TRBV5-8
clone_size: once
d_call: .
j_call: TRBJ1-5

cdr3_nt: TGTGCCAGCAGCGCGTTCTACCGGGACAGGGTCAATGGTCAGCCCCAGCATTTT
cdr3_aa: CASSAFYRDRVNGQPQHF
v_call: TRBV5-5
clone_size: .
d_call: TRBD1
j_call: TRBJ1-5

cdr3_nt: TGTGCCAGCAGCACACCCCTCGGGGGATCAGACAAAAACATTCAGTACTTC
cdr3_aa: CASSTPLGGSDKNIQYF
v_call: TRBV2
clone_size: .
d_call: .
j_call: TRBJ2-4

cdr3_nt: TGTGCCAGTAGTACCTACGGGGCGAGGGGTAATCAGCCCCAGCATTTT
cdr3_aa: CASSTYGARGNQPQHF
v_call: TRBV19
clone_size: .
d_call: .
j_call: TRBJ1-5

cdr3_nt: TGTGCCAGCAGTGAGGGACTCTCTGTAGATACGCAGTATTTT
cdr3_aa: CASSEGLSVDTQYF
v_call: TRBV2
clone_size: .
d_call: .
j_call: TRBJ2-3

cdr3_nt: TGTGCCAGCAGTCCTTCAACCGGGGAGCTGTTTTTT
cdr3_aa: CASSPSTGELFF
v_call: TRBV7-9
clone_size: .
d_call: .
j_call: TRBJ2-2

cdr3_nt: TGCGCCAGCAGCTCCGTGGTGGCTGGAAACACCATATATTTT
cdr3_aa: CASSSVVAGNTIYF
v_call: TRBV5-1
clone_size: .
d_call: .
j_call: TRBJ1-3

cdr3_nt: TGCGCCAGCAGCTCGAGGGCCGTGAACACCGGGGAGCTGTTTTTT
cdr3_aa: CASSSRAVNTGELFF
v_call: TRBV5-1
clone_size: .
d_call: .
j_call: TRBJ2-2

cdr3_nt: TGTGCCAGCAGCACCGGTTACTACGAGCAGTACTTC
cdr3_aa: CASSTGYYEQYF
v_call: TRBV7-9
clone_size: .
d_call: .
j_call: TRBJ2-7

cdr3_nt: TGTGCCAGCAGTAGACAAGCTGGAAACACCATATATTTT
cdr3_aa: CASSRQAGNTIYF
v_call: TRBV6-1
clone_size: .
d_call: .
j_call: TRBJ1-3

cdr3_nt: TGTGCCAGTGACAGGGGGCAGGGAAACACCATATATTTT
cdr3_aa: CASDRGQGNTIYF
v_call: TRBV6-5
clone_size: .
d_call: TRBD1
j_call: TRBJ1-3

cdr3_nt: TGTGCCAGCAGGGCAGCGTTTCGAAGTCAGCCCCAGCATTTT
cdr3_aa: CASRAAFRSQPQHF
v_call: TRBV28
clone_size: .
d_call: .
j_call: TRBJ1-5

cdr3_nt: TGCGCCAGCAGTGCGCTAGGCAGGGGCACTGAAGCTTTCTTT
cdr3_aa: CASSALGRGTEAFF
v_call: TRBV10-1
clone_size: .
d_call: .
j_call: TRBJ1-1

cdr3_nt: TGCAGCGCCGCGAATCCCTCCTCCTACAATGAGCAGTTCTTC
cdr3_aa: CSAANPSSYNEQFF
v_call: TRBV29-1
clone_size: .
d_call: .
j_call: TRBJ2-1